Detailed here is one T cell receptor beta chain. Its cognate antigen has yet to be identified. Base quality data are lacking; no much larger clone is found one base away. This entry comes from a study of spatial heterogeneity in lung cancer (dated by TCRdb to the late 2010s). Study-wide context: Beta-chain transcripts were consistently detected in greater numbers than alpha-chain transcripts, which likely reflects a higher abundance of beta-chain transcripts. In the raw uncorrected reads, each unique combination of TCR and UMI appeared on average more than ten times. The study quantitatively compared TCR alpha and beta repertoires across multiple tumor regions, matched nontumor lung and blood in non-small cell lung cancer. Nonsynonymous mutation counts, determined by whole-exome sequencing of tumor tissue, were related to features of the TCR repertoire. At surgery, both alpha and beta chains were TCR-sequenced in more than 200 tumor regions, 64 matched nontumor lung samples and a few dozen PBMC samples. The full study reports these points: Ubiquitous expanded tumor TCRs were found in blood more often at tumor resection than at routine follow-up. Confirming at a functional level the hypothesis that regional TCRs recognize regional mutations was considered to require additional single-cell paired TCR alpha and beta sequencing.

What the time point label conveys for this sample: sample taken at primary tumor resection. TCR sequencing used whole RNA extracted from tumor and nontumor lung tissue, or from cryopreserved PBMC samples, without cell sorting. Donors were about 70 patients with early-stage, untreated non-small cell lung cancer from the lung TRACERx cohort. A patient was chosen for TCR sequencing only when enough RNA was available from at least two tumor regions. V was cut back by 3 bases and J by 8 bases, leaving a gap of 11 bases between them. Its CDR3 holds 13 amino acids, cysteine through phenylalanine. Kept here is only the CDR3 DNA, which spans 39 bases and is read in frame from base 1. From the germline V gene, CDR1 is SGHTA and CDR2 is FQGNSA. To prepare the library, 5' RACE was applied. The instrument given in TCRdb is NextSeq 500. In the TCR library protocol, a unique molecular identifier was attached to each TCR cDNA molecule so that PCR and sequencing errors could be corrected. Regarding the original processing steps: TCR identification, UMI-based error correction and CDR3 extraction were performed with Decombinator tools. TCRs above a frequency of 2 per 1,000, corresponding to the top 1% of the tumor frequency distribution, were defined as expanded. Renyi diversity was computed with the R vegan package after each repertoire had been subsampled 100 times to 5,000 TCRs. CDR3 similarity networks were constructed using string-kernel similarity of amino acid triplets, with links drawn between CDR3s whose pairwise similarity was above 0.82. TCRdb ran its own pipeline on the public reads, namely fastp trimming at Q25 and MiXCR clone calling, and kept in-frame beta chains. Rows merge per CDR3 protein into single entries with the most common DNA and genes. These V and J calls derive from TCRdb rather than the authors' analysis. The sample yields 40,000 to 45,000 distinct CDR3 sequences; 12% to 15% were counted once. The ten top clones hold 56% of the sample.

The V gene is TRBV7-2 and the J gene is TRBJ2-1, with a weak D call of TRBD2 (6 bases match). Sequencing used PBMCs, obtained at surgery. The TCR was taken from a male donor with early-stage non-small cell lung cancer. The DNA is as follows: TGTGCCAGCAGCTTCTTGGCGGGACATGAGCAGTTCTTC. Its coded protein is CASSFLAGHEQFF. Supplemented by the reference TRBV7-2 and TRBJ2-1 proteins around the CDR3, the complete variable domain is GAGVSQSPSNKVTEKGKDVELRCDPISGHTALYWYRQSLGQGLEFLIYFQGNSAPDKSGLPSDRFSAERTGGSVSTLTIQRTQQEDSAVYLCASSFLAGHEQFFGPGTRLTVL.